The subject of this entry is one TCR beta chain. What it binds is unknown. The CDR3 is made up of 12 amino acids. V was shortened by 5 bases and J by 0 bases, with 4 bases between the two germline ends. CDR1 and CDR2 from the germline V gene are SGHVS and FNYEAQ. Healthy bone marrow donors made up the cohort. The data derive from a study of cytomegalovirus exposure and HLA in healthy donors. Study background: An analysis done earlier identified more than 100 million unique TCR beta sequences from about 179 million T cells. Study-wide results and limits: Three chains tied to CMV proved CMV antigen-specific in vitro.

Primers included in the PCR were 60 Vbeta and 13 Jbeta primers. This table comes from immunoSEQ multiplex PCR, and its TCRdb copy is limited to in-frame clones, with some not included. The sample contains some 110,000 clones, around three quarters of which appear only once. The chain employs TRBV7-6 and TRBJ2-5; unclear D gene. The sequence was collected from a young man in good health and CMV-seropositive. Sequenced material: PBMCs. CDR3 loop: CASSAYQETQYF. CDR3 coding DNA: TGTGCCAGCAGCGCGTACCAAGAGACCCAGTACTTC.